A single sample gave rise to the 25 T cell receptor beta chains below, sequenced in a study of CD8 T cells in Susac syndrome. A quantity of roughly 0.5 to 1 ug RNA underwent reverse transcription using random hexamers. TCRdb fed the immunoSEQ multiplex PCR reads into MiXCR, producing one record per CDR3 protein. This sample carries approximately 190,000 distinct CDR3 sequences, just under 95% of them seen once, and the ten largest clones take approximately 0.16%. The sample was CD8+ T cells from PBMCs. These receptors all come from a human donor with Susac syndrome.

The CDR3 reads CASSPGCKGISYEQYF. The CDR3, as DNA: TGTGCCAGCAGCCCGGGGTGCAAGGGGATCTCCTACGAGCAGTACTTC. The chain links TRBV5-7 to TRBJ2-7; D could derive from TRBD1 or TRBD2 (5 bases each). TRBV5-7 is given ORF status, its function remaining uncertain. The CDR3 is made up of 16 amino acids. Trimming pared 4 bases from V and 0 bases from J, leaving 17 bases between.

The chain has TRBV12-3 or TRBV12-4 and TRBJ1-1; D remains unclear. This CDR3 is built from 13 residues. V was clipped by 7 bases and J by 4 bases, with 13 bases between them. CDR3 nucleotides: TGTGCCAGCACCCCAACCGGAGCCACTGAAGCTTTCTTT. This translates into CASTPTGATEAFF.

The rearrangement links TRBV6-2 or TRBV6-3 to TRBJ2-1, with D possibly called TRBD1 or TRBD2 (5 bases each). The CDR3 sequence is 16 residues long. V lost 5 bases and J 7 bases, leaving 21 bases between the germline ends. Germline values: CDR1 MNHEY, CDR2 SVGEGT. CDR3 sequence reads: CASSPTDQRGRNEQFF. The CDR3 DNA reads TGTGCCAGCAGTCCCACTGACCAACGGGGCCGGAATGAGCAGTTCTTC.

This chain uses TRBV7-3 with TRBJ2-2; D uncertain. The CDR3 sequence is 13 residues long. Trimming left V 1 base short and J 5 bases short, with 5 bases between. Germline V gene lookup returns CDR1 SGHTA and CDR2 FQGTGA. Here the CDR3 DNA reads TGTGCCAGCAGCTTAAAGGGAACCGGGGAGCTGTTTTTT. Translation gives CASSLKGTGELFF.

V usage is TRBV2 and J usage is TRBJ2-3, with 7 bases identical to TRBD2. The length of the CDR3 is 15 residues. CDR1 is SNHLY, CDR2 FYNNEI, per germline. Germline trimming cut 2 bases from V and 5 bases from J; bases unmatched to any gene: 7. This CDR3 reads CASSESGRAIDTQYF. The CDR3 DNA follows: TGTGCCAGCAGTGAATCGGGGAGGGCGATAGATACGCAGTATTTT.

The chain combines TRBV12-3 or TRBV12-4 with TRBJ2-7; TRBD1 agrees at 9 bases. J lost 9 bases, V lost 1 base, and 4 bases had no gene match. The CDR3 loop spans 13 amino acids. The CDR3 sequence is CASSLGQGDMQYF. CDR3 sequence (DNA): TGTGCCAGCAGTTTAGGACAGGGGGACATGCAGTACTTC.

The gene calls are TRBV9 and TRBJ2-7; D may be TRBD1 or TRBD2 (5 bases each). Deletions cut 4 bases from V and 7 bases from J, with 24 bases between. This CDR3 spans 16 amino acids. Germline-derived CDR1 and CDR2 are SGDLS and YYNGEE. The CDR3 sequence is CASSPNSGTLVGEQYF. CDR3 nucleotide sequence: TGTGCCAGCAGCCCAAATTCTGGGACCCTGGTGGGTGAGCAGTACTTC. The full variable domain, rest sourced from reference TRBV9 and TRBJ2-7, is DSGVTQTPKHLITATGQRVTLRCSPRSGDLSVYWYQQSLDQGLQFLIQYYNGEERAKGNILERFSAQQFPDLHSELNLSSLELGDSALYFCASSPNSGTLVGEQYFGPGTRLTVT.

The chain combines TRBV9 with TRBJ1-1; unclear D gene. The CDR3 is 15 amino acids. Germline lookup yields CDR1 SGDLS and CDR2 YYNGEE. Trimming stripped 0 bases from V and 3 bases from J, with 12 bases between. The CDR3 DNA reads TGTGCCAGCAGCGTAGCTACTGAACCTGACACTGAAGCTTTCTTT. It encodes CASSVATEPDTEAFF.

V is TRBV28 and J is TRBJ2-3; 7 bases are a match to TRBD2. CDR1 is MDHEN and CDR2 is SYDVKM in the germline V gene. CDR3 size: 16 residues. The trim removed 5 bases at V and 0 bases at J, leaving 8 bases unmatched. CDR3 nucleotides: TGTGCCAGCAGTCGGATAGCGGGTACTAGCACAGATACGCAGTATTTT. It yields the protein CASSRIAGTSTDTQYF.

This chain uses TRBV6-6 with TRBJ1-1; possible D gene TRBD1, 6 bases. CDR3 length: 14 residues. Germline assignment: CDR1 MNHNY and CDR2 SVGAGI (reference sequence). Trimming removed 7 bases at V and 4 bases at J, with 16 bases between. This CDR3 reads CASIVIIGGTEAFF. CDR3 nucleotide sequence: TGTGCCAGCATCGTTATAATAGGGGGCACTGAAGCTTTCTTT.

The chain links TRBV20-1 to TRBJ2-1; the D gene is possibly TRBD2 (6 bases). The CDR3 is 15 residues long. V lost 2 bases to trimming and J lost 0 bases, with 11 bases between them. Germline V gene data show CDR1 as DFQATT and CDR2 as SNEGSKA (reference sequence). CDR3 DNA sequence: TGCAGTGCTAGACGGCGGGAAATCTCCTACAATGAGCAGTTCTTC. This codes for CSARRREISYNEQFF.

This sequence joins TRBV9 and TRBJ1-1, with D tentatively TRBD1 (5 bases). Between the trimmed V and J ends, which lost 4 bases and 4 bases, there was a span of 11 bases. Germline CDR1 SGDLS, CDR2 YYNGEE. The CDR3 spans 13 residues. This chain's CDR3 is CASSYDGGTEAFF. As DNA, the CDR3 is TGTGCCAGCAGCTATGACGGGGGCACTGAAGCTTTCTTT.

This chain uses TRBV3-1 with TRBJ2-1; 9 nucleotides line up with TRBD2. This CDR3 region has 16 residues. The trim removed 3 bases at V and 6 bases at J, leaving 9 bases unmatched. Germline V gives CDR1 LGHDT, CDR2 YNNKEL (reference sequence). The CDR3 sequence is CASSQGLAGRGNEQFF. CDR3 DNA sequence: TGTGCCAGCAGCCAGGGTCTAGCGGGACGGGGCAATGAGCAGTTCTTC.

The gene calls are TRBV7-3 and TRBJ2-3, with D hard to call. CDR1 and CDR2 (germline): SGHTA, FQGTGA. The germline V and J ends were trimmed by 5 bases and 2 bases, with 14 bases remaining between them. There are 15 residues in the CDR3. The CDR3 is CASSPRGPSTDTQYF. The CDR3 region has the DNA TGTGCCAGCAGCCCCCGAGGACCGTCCACAGATACGCAGTATTTT.

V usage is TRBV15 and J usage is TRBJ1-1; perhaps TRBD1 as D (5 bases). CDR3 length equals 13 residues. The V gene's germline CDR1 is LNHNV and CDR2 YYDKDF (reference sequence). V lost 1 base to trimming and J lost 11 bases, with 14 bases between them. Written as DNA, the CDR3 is TGTGCCACCAGCAGAGTGGGGCAGTGGGGGGCTTTCTTT. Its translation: CATSRVGQWGAFF.

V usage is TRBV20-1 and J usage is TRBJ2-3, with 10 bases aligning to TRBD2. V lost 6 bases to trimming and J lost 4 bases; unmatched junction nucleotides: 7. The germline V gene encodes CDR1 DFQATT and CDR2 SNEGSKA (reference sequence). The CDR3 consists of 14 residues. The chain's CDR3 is CSAQRGGVADTQYF. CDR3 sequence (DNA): TGCAGTGCCCAGCGGGGGGGCGTGGCAGATACGCAGTATTTT.

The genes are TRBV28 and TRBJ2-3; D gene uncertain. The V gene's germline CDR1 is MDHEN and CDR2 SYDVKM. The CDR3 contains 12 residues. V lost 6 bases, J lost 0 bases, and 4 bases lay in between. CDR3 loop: CASRGSTDTQYF. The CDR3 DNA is TGTGCCAGCAGGGGAAGCACAGATACGCAGTATTTT.

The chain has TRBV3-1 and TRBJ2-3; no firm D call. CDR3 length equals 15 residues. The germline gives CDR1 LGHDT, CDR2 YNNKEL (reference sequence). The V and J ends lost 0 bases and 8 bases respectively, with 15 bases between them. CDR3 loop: CASSQERDPPTTQYF. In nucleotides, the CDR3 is TGTGCCAGCAGCCAAGAAAGGGATCCTCCCACTACGCAGTATTTT.

DNA of the CDR3: TGCAGCGTCCCGACAGCGACCTATGGCTACACCTTC. It yields the protein CSVPTATYGYTF. The chain carries TRBV29-1 and TRBJ1-2, with D perhaps matching TRBD1 (5 bases). Germline assignment: CDR1 SQVTM and CDR2 ANQGSEA. Trimming left V 6 bases short and J 4 bases short, with 12 bases between. CDR3 length equals 12 residues.

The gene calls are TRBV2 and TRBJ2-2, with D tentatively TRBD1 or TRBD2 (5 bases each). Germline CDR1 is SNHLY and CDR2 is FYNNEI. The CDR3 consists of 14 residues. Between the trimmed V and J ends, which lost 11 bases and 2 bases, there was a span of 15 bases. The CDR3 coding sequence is TGTGCCGAAGGCACGGGGCCCAACACCGGGGAGCTGTTTTTT. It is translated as CAEGTGPNTGELFF.

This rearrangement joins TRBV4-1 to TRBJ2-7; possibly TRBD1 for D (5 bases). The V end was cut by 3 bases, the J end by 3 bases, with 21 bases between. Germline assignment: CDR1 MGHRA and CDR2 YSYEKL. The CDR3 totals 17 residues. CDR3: CASSQNFDRTVYYEQYF. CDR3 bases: TGCGCCAGCAGCCAGAACTTCGACAGAACTGTCTACTACGAGCAGTACTTC.

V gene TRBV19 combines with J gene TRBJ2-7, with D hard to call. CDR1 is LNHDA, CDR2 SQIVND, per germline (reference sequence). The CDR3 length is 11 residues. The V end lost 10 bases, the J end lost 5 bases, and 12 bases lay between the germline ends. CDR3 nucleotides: TGTGCCACCAAGCTTACCCACGAGCAGTACTTC. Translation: CATKLTHEQYF.

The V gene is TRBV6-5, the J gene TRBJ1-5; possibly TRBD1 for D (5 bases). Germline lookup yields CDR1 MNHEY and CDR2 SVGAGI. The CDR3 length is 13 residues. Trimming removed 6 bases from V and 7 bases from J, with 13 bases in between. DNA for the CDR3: TGTGCCAGCAGGGAGGGGACGATGCAGCCCCAGCATTTT. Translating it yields CASREGTMQPQHF.

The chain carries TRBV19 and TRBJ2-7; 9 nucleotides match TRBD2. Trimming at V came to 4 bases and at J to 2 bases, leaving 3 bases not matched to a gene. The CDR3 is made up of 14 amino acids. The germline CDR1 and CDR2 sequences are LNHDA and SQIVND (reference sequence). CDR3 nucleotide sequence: TGTGCCAGTAGTAGTGCGGGAGGGCCCTACGAGCAGTACTTC. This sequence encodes CASSSAGGPYEQYF. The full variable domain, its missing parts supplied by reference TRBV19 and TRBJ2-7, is DGGITQSPKYLFRKEGQNVTLSCEQNLNHDAMYWYRQDPGQGLRLIYYSQIVNDFQKGDIAEGYSVSREKKESFPLTVTSAQKNPTAFYLCASSSAGGPYEQYFGPGTRLTVT.

The CDR3, as DNA: TGTGCCAGCACCGTGCGGGACGAGGGATACGAGCAGTACTTC. Protein: CASTVRDEGYEQYF. The chain combines TRBV27 with TRBJ2-7; the D gene is possibly TRBD2 (6 bases). CDR1 is MNHEY, CDR2 SMNVEV, per germline (reference sequence). V was shortened by 7 bases and J by 4 bases, with 17 bases between the two germline ends. The CDR3 extends over 14 amino acids.